The TCR beta chain under discussion was sequenced for a study of chemoradiotherapy in HPV16-positive cancers. The overall study: Candidate HPV-specific T-cell clones and common TCR motifs came from functional assays in a couple of HPV16-positive patients.

The CDR3 runs to 16 residues. Looked up from germline, CDR1 is MGHRA and CDR2 is YSYEKL. J was trimmed by 3 bases and V by 0 bases; bases with no gene match: 7. This clone has only one observation. Its specificity is not known. Study-level points and caveats: Functional assays defining HPV-specific T cells used only a couple of HPV16-positive patients. Candidate HPV-specific clones and E7-related TCR motifs grew in tumor during treatment.

This table comes from immunoSEQ multiplex PCR, and its TCRdb copy is limited to in-frame clones, with some not included. The data contain about 12,000 clones, 60% to 85% of them singletons. This material was acquired from a patient who underwent chemoradiotherapy. This clonotype was obtained from a human donor with HPV-associated anogenital cancer. The V gene is TRBV4-1, the J gene TRBJ2-7; 8 bases match TRBD2. The chain's CDR3 is CASSQDPRGLVYEQYF. CDR3 nucleotide sequence: TGCGCCAGCAGCCAAGATCCGCGGGGACTAGTCTACGAGCAGTACTTC.